This passage covers 13 T cell receptor beta chains from one sample sequenced in a study of cytomegalovirus exposure and HLA in healthy donors. The PCR contained 60 Vbeta and 13 Jbeta primers. The table came from immunoSEQ multiplex PCR; TCRdb's copy has only in-frame clones and leaves some out. The sample lists roughly 120,000 clones, approximately 80% seen once, with under 3% in the top ten. The sequenced sample was PBMCs. These TCRs come from a woman aged 18-29 years in good health and CMV-seropositive.

The chain employs TRBV5-6 and TRBJ2-3, with D possibly matching TRBD1 (6 bases). Germline V gene sequence: CDR1 SGHDT, CDR2 YYEEEE. V was cut by 0 bases and J by 6 bases, with 20 bases left in between. This CDR3 spans 17 amino acids. CDR3 in DNA: TGTGCCAGCAGCTTGGTGGGTGGACAGTTAGGGTCGGATACGCAGTATTTT. Translating it yields CASSLVGGQLGSDTQYF. Supplemented by reference TRBV5-6 and TRBJ2-3, the full variable domain reads DAGVTQSPTHLIKTRGQQVTLRCSPKSGHDTVSWYQQALGQGPQFIFQYYEEEERQRGNFPDRFSGHQFPNYSSELNVNALLLGDSALYLCASSLVGGQLGSDTQYFGPGTRLTVL.

The J gene is TRBJ2-7, the V gene TRBV5-1; 12 bases align to TRBD1. The germline V gene has CDR1 SGHRS and CDR2 YFSETQ. The CDR3 loop spans 17 amino acids. The trim removed 0 bases at V and 5 bases at J, leaving 9 bases unmatched. CDR3 sequence (DNA): TGCGCCAGCAGCTTGGCCGGGACAGGGGGCATGTTAAACGAGCAGTACTTC. Amino acid sequence: CASSLAGTGGMLNEQYF.

CDR3 sequence reads: CASSSPGDVKNIQYF. CDR3 nucleotides: TGTGCCAGCAGTTCGCCAGGGGATGTCAAAAACATTCAGTACTTC. The rearrangement uses TRBV27 and TRBJ2-4; possibly TRBD1 for D (6 bases). Germline V gene data show CDR1 as MNHEY and CDR2 as SMNVEV (reference sequence). With 4 bases removed from V and 3 bases from J, the gap between germline ends came to 13 bases. This CDR3 contains 15 residues.

This clone turned up a few times. CDR3 sequence (DNA): TGTGCCAGCAGCGGGGACAGCCTGAATGAAAAACTGTTTTTT. It is translated as CASSGDSLNEKLFF. V is TRBV7-6 and J is TRBJ1-4, with 7 bases matching TRBD1. Germline CDR1 is SGHVS and CDR2 is FNYEAQ. The V gene end was trimmed by 5 bases and the J gene end by 5 bases; junction bases not matched to a gene: 5. There are 14 residues in the CDR3.

The J gene is TRBJ1-5, the V gene TRBV28, with D hard to call. From germline, CDR1 is MDHEN and CDR2 SYDVKM. The V gene lost 3 bases and the J gene lost 1 base, with 10 bases spanning the gap. CDR3 length equals 15 residues. The CDR3 is CASSFEIRSNQPQHF. The CDR3 region has the DNA TGTGCCAGCAGTTTCGAGATCAGGAGCAATCAGCCCCAGCATTTT.

This rearrangement joins TRBV7-2 to TRBJ1-1; no clear D gene. Trimming pared 3 bases from V and 0 bases from J, leaving 2 bases between. Germline V gene data show CDR1 as SGHTA and CDR2 as FQGNSA. This CDR3 region has 12 residues. In nucleotides, the CDR3 is TGTGCCAGCAGCTTTATGAACACTGAAGCTTTCTTT. Amino acids: CASSFMNTEAFF.

V gene TRBV18 combines with J gene TRBJ2-2, with unresolved D. Trimming removed 5 bases at V and 3 bases at J, with 4 bases between. The CDR3 totals 12 residues. From germline, CDR1 is KGHSH and CDR2 LQKENI. CDR3 protein: CASSSDTGELFF. CDR3 in DNA: TGTGCCAGCTCATCGGACACCGGGGAGCTGTTTTTT.

CDR3 loop: CASSFWQGGYEQYF. CDR3 in DNA: TGTGCCAGCAGTTTTTGGCAGGGAGGGTACGAGCAGTACTTC. V gene TRBV28 combines with J gene TRBJ2-7; 7 bases line up with TRBD2. Trimming at V came to 3 bases and at J to 4 bases, leaving 6 bases not matched to a gene. This CDR3 spans 14 amino acids. The germline V gene encodes CDR1 MDHEN and CDR2 SYDVKM.

The chain has TRBV28 and TRBJ1-5; 9 positions match TRBD1. This CDR3 region has 15 residues. The junction had 15 bases not matched to a gene; V was cut back by 7 bases and J by 11 bases. CDR1 is MDHEN and CDR2 is SYDVKM in the germline V gene. CDR3 region: CASTKKTGGIETQHF. CDR3 DNA: TGTGCCAGCACCAAAAAGACAGGGGGGATTGAAACCCAGCATTTT.

The V and J genes are TRBV10-2 and TRBJ1-1, with 8 bases that match TRBD1. V shed 7 bases and J 1 base; nucleotides not matched to a gene: 8. The CDR3 is 15 amino acids. From germline, CDR1 is WSHSY and CDR2 SAAADI. CDR3 bases: TGCGCCAGCAAACGTAAGGGGACAGGGAACACTGAAGCTTTCTTT. It yields the protein CASKRKGTGNTEAFF.

The gene calls are TRBV18 and TRBJ2-7; TRBD1 matches 8 bases. With 10 bases clipped from V and 0 bases from J, the junction kept 5 bases outside the gene matches. Germline V gives CDR1 KGHSH, CDR2 LQKENI. The CDR3 covers 13 residues. The CDR3 sequence is CATGDRSSYEQYF. In nucleotides, the CDR3 is TGTGCCACCGGGGACAGGAGCTCCTACGAGCAGTACTTC.

This chain joins TRBV15 and TRBJ1-4, with TRBD1 identical over 11 bases. The ends lost 3 bases at V and 3 bases at J; junction bases unmatched: 6. The germline V gene encodes CDR1 LNHNV and CDR2 YYDKDF (reference sequence). The CDR3 sequence is 17 residues long. CDR3 in amino acids: CATSRRGQGDANEKLFF. CDR3 coding DNA: TGTGCCACCAGCAGGCGGGGACAGGGGGACGCTAATGAAAAACTGTTTTTT. Full variable domain (outside the CDR3, taken from reference TRBV15 and TRBJ1-4): DAMVIQNPRYQVTQFGKPVTLSCSQTLNHNVMYWYQQKSSQAPKLLFHYYDKDFNNEADTPDNFQSRRPNTSFCFLDIRSPGLGDTAMYLCATSRRGQGDANEKLFFGSGTQLSVL.

The V and J genes are TRBV25-1 and TRBJ1-1; 7 nucleotides agree with TRBD1. Germline V gene lookup returns CDR1 MGHDK and CDR2 SYGVNS. This CDR3 is 15 amino acids long. J gave up 0 bases and V 6 bases, and 7 bases lay outside the gene matches. Here the CDR3 DNA reads TGTGCCAGCAGGGCCGGGACAGAGATGAACACTGAAGCTTTCTTT. It yields the protein CASRAGTEMNTEAFF.